This is a list of T cell receptor beta chains from one sample in a study of cytomegalovirus exposure and HLA in healthy donors. Sequenced by immunoSEQ multiplex PCR; TCRdb stores in-frame clones only, minus some. The sample consists of about 130,000 clones, approximately 80% of them appearing once. Material for sequencing was PBMCs. The receptors originated from a young woman in good health and CMV-seropositive. CDR3s include the opening cysteine and the closing phenylalanine or tryptophan. Fields, in order: clone size, J gene, V gene, CDR3 length, D gene, CDR3 DNA, CDR3 protein. The D gene is left open where the match is weak. Rows give clone size only sometimes, using once, few, many, or a class for an expanded clone.

>-|TRBJ2-3|TRBV7-9|15|-
TGTGCCAGCACCAAAGGGGGGGTTAGCGCAGATACGCAGTATTTT
CASTKGGVSADTQYF
>-|TRBJ1-2|TRBV7-9|14|TRBD1
TGTGCCAGCAGCTTACCCGGGACAGTCCCGGGCTACACCTTC
CASSLPGTVPGYTF
>-|TRBJ2-2|TRBV19|12|-
TGTGCCAGTAGTGAGTACACCGGGGAGCTGTTTTTT
CASSEYTGELFF
>-|TRBJ2-2|TRBV2|14|TRBD1
TGTGCCAGCAGGAACAGGGGGGCCACCGGGGAGCTGTTTTTT
CASRNRGATGELFF
>-|TRBJ1-5|TRBV25-1|15|TRBD1
TGTGCCAGCAGTTCCGGGACAGATAGCAATCAGCCCCAGCATTTT
CASSSGTDSNQPQHF
>-|TRBJ2-1|TRBV2|16|TRBD2
TGTGCCAGCAGGTCCAGCGGGGGGGGCCCCTACAATGAGCAGTTCTTC
CASRSSGGGPYNEQFF
>many|TRBJ1-2|TRBV28|13|-
TGTGCCAGCAGATGGGGGGGGACCAGTGGCTACACCTTC
CASRWGGTSGYTF
>-|TRBJ2-1|TRBV4-1|16|TRBD2
TGCGCCAGCAGCCAGGTGACTAGCGGGGGGGACTATGAGCAGTTCTTC
CASSQVTSGGDYEQFF
>-|TRBJ2-3|TRBV4-2|16|-
TGTGCCAGCAGCCCCGGACAGGGAGGGAGGACAGATACGCAGTATTTT
CASSPGQGGRTDTQYF
>-|TRBJ2-7|TRBV7-9|13|TRBD2
TGTGCCAGCGAGGGGGGGGGACTAGTCGCGCAGTACTTC
CASEGGGLVAQYF
>-|TRBJ1-5|TRBV6-5|14|-
TGTGCCAGCAGCCTACAGGGAAGCAATCAGCCCCAGCATTTT
CASSLQGSNQPQHF
>-|TRBJ2-5|TRBV5-1|13|TRBD2
TGCGCCAGCAGCACCCTGGGGGGGGAGACCCAGTACTTC
CASSTLGGETQYF
>-|TRBJ2-1|TRBV4-1|15|TRBD1
TGCGCCAGCAGCCAAACGGGACAGGGTATCAATGAGCAGTTCTTC
CASSQTGQGINEQFF
>once|TRBJ1-5|TRBV19|17|-
TGTGCCAGTAGTATTTTGGACGGGCAGGGGCACAATCAGCCCCAGCATTTT
CASSILDGQGHNQPQHF
>-|TRBJ2-3|TRBV5-7|14|-
TGTGCCAGCAGCTCCTTAAATCTCACAGATACGCAGTATTTT
CASSSLNLTDTQYF
>-|TRBJ1-6|TRBV7-2|15|TRBD1
TGTGCCAGCAGCCGCACGGGACAGGGGGATTCACCCCTCCACTTT
CASSRTGQGDSPLHF
>few|TRBJ2-5|TRBV5-5|14|-
TGTGCCAGCAGCTTTCTAGGGGAAGAAGAGACCCAGTACTTC
CASSFLGEEETQYF
>-|TRBJ2-7|TRBV10-1|14|-
TGCGCCAGCAGTCTAAACAGGGATCCCTACGAGCAGTACTTC
CASSLNRDPYEQYF
>-|TRBJ2-7|TRBV11-2|15|-
TGTGCCAGCAGCCAGCCACGGGACTCCTCCTACGAGCAGTACTTC
CASSQPRDSSYEQYF
>-|TRBJ1-2|TRBV5-6|14|-
TGTGCCAGCAGCCGAAACCTTCTCGGGGAAGCGGACACCTTC
CASSRNLLGEADTF
>once|TRBJ1-2|TRBV19|13|TRBD1
TGTGCCAGTAGGACAGGGGGGTTCTATGGCTACACCTTC
CASRTGGFYGYTF
>-|TRBJ2-2|TRBV7-9|14|-
TGTGCCAGCACCCCCGCTGTTAGGGGCGGGGAGCTGTTTTTT
CASTPAVRGGELFF
>few|TRBJ2-2|TRBV27|14|-
TGTGCCAGCAGTAGGAACAGGGCCCACGGGGAGCTGTTTTTT
CASSRNRAHGELFF
>-|TRBJ2-1|TRBV5-1|15|TRBD1
TGCGCCAGCAGCTTGGGACTGGGGACAGACAATGAGCAGTTCTTC
CASSLGLGTDNEQFF
>-|TRBJ2-3|TRBV5-1|16|TRBD2
TGCGCCAGCAGCGGGAAAGCGGGGGGGTACACAGATACGCAGTATTTT
CASSGKAGGYTDTQYF
>once|TRBJ1-1|TRBV20-1|11|-
TGCAGTGCTAGCCCGGGTAGGAAAGCTTTCTTT
CSASPGRKAFF
>few|TRBJ2-7|TRBV25-1|14|TRBD1
TGTGCCAGCAGTGATCCTGACAGGGTCCCCGAGCAGTACTTC
CASSDPDRVPEQYF
>-|TRBJ2-1|TRBV19|16|-
TGTGCCAGTAGTATAGAAACAGGGATCCCCCTAAATGAGCAGTTCTTC
CASSIETGIPLNEQFF
>-|TRBJ2-2|TRBV9|13|-
TGTGCCAGCAGCACAGGGTGGGGCGGGGAGCTGTTTTTT
CASSTGWGGELFF
>-|TRBJ2-7|TRBV25-1|15|-
TGTGCCAGCTGTCCCGGACGGAGTGGGGAGTACGAGCAGTACTTC
CASCPGRSGEYEQYF
>-|TRBJ2-2|TRBV19|15|-
TGTGCCAGTAGTAAAGGGGTTAGGGACACCGGGGAGCTGTTTTTT
CASSKGVRDTGELFF
>-|TRBJ1-4|TRBV2|15|TRBD1
TGTGCCAGCAGCCCACGACAGGGGGACACGGCAAAACTGTTTTTT
CASSPRQGDTAKLFF
>-|TRBJ2-2|TRBV4-1|14|-
TGCGCCAGCAGCCCAGGGGCCAGTTCCGGGGAGCTGTTTTTT
CASSPGASSGELFF
>few|TRBJ1-2|TRBV9|14|TRBD1
TGTGCCAGCAGCGTAGTAGGACAGGGAAATGGCTACACCTTC
CASSVVGQGNGYTF
>few|TRBJ2-7|TRBV25-1|15|TRBD1
TGTGCCAGCAGTGAGTTACAGGGGGATAAGGACGAGCAGTACTTC
CASSELQGDKDEQYF
>-|TRBJ2-3|TRBV5-1|14|-
TGCGCCAGCAGCTTGCGACAGCTCCCAGATACGCAGTATTTT
CASSLRQLPDTQYF
>-|TRBJ1-5|TRBV5-6|12|-
TGTGCCAGCAGCTACAGGGACCAGCCCCAGCATTTT
CASSYRDQPQHF
>once|TRBJ2-3|TRBV7-3|19|TRBD1
TGTGCCAGCAGCTTGGAAACCCAAATCCGGGACAGGGAAGTCGATACGCAGTATTTT
CASSLETQIRDREVDTQYF
>-|TRBJ1-1|TRBV29-1|12|TRBD1
TGCAGCGGGGGACAGGGATACACTGAAGCTTTCTTT
CSGGQGYTEAFF
>-|TRBJ2-7|TRBV14|13|-
TGTGCCAGCAGCCAAGGTCCGGGGAGCGAGCAGTACTTC
CASSQGPGSEQYF
>-|TRBJ2-3|TRBV9|16|TRBD1
TGTGCCAGCAGCCCCTTAGACAGGGTCGTGGCAGATACGCAGTATTTT
CASSPLDRVVADTQYF
>-|TRBJ2-7|TRBV2|11|-
TGTGCCAGCAGCGGCTCCTACGAGCAGTACTTC
CASSGSYEQYF
>-|TRBJ1-5|TRBV23-1|17|-
TGCGCCAGCAGACCAACAGGGTCCCTTGTTGGCAATCAGCCCCAGCATTTT
CASRPTGSLVGNQPQHF
>once|TRBJ2-1|TRBV11-2|11|-
TGTGCCAGCACCCCCGGGGGTGAGCAGTTCTTC
CASTPGGEQFF
>-|TRBJ1-1|TRBV28|13|-
TGTGCCAGCACCCCGAGGGGGGGCCCTGAAGCTTTCTTT
CASTPRGGPEAFF
>once|TRBJ2-7|TRBV5-4|15|TRBD2
TGTGCCAGCAGCTGGGAGTCTAGCGGGGCAGGGGAGCAGTACTTC
CASSWESSGAGEQYF
>once|TRBJ1-2|TRBV10-3|13|TRBD1
TGTGCCATCTTGGACAGGGGGCAAGGTGGCTACACCTTC
CAILDRGQGGYTF
>-|TRBJ2-1|TRBV6-1|14|TRBD1
TGTGCCAGCAGCGGACAGGGGTTCTACAATGAGCAGTTCTTC
CASSGQGFYNEQFF
>-|TRBJ1-2|TRBV27|16|TRBD1
TGTGCCAGCAGTTTTTACTGGACAGGGGCCAACTATGGCTACACCTTC
CASSFYWTGANYGYTF
>-|TRBJ1-6|TRBV15|17|-
TGTGCCACCAGCAGAGGACCCTCCGGGGAAGGTAATTCACCCCTCCACTTT
CATSRGPSGEGNSPLHF
>-|TRBJ1-1|TRBV13|13|-
TGTGCCAGCAGCATTGGACGGGGCACTGAAGCTTTCTTT
CASSIGRGTEAFF
>-|TRBJ2-7|TRBV11-2|13|-
TGTGCCAGCAGCTTCGGTGCCTCCTACGAGCAGTACTTC
CASSFGASYEQYF
>-|TRBJ1-6|TRBV5-4|13|-
TGTGCCAGCAGCTCACAGGGAGATTCACCCCTCCACTTT
CASSSQGDSPLHF
>few|TRBJ1-5|TRBV6-1|14|TRBD1
TGTGCCAGCAGGAGGACAGGGGGCAATCAGCCCCAGCATTTT
CASRRTGGNQPQHF
>few|TRBJ1-1|TRBV30|19|TRBD1
TGTGCCTGGATGGTATTAAGGGACAGGGGCTATGGGGGTTACACTGAAGCTTTCTTT
CAWMVLRDRGYGGYTEAFF
>-|TRBJ2-3|TRBV29-1|13|TRBD1
TGCAGCGGGACCGGGACAGGGAGTACTATGCAGTATTTT
CSGTGTGSTMQYF
>-|TRBJ1-2|TRBV11-3|17|TRBD1
TGTGCCAGCAGCTTAGATCTTCCCGCGACAGGGCGGGATGGCTACACCTTC
CASSLDLPATGRDGYTF
>-|TRBJ1-1|TRBV6-6|13|-
TGTGCCAGCAGTTACTCGAGAGGGACTGAAGCTTTCTTT
CASSYSRGTEAFF